The sequence of this TCR beta chain was determined in a study of cytomegalovirus exposure and HLA in healthy donors. The PCR ran on 60 Vbeta and 13 Jbeta primers. The protocol was immunoSEQ multiplex PCR, while the TCRdb copy is restricted to in-frame clones and leaves out a portion. This table holds around 200,000 clones, roughly 80% found once. Deletions cut 10 bases from V and 4 bases from J, with 28 bases between. CDR1 is SNHLY and CDR2 is FYNNEI in the germline V gene. The CDR3 sequence is 17 residues long. This chain links TRBV2 with TRBJ1-2; D unresolved. The sequence was collected from a girl between 10 and 17 years old in good health and CMV-seronegative. The sample was PBMCs. CDR3 DNA sequence: TGTGCCACCTCACTGCAGGTGTCAGGAGGAAGTATCTATGGCTACACCTTC. It yields the protein CATSLQVSGGSIYGYTF.